Shown below are 3 T cell receptor beta chains from a single sample sequenced in a study of somatic mutations in cytotoxic T cells in rheumatoid arthritis. Libraries were prepared by immunoSEQ multiplex PCR; TCRdb keeps only in-frame clonotypes and omits some of them. The table has approximately 18,000 clones, about four fifths seen once; the top ten hold more than 7%. Sequencing input: CD8+ T cells sorted from blood. The receptors shown here come from an adult with rheumatoid arthritis.

The chain recombines TRBV4-2 with TRBJ1-2, with D possibly being TRBD1 (5 bases). This CDR3 region has 17 residues. V lost 0 bases, J lost 0 bases, and 14 bases lay in between. CDR1 and CDR2 from the germline V gene are LGHNA and YNFKEQ. CDR3 sequence (DNA): TGTGCCAGCAGCCAAGAGATGGCGACAGAGACTAACTATGGCTACACCTTC. Its translation: CASSQEMATETNYGYTF.

The chain links TRBV29-1 to TRBJ2-7; D not certain. Per the germline V gene, CDR1 is SQVTM and CDR2 is ANQGSEA. The CDR3 extends over 13 amino acids. V lost 0 bases and J 6 bases, leaving 12 bases between the germline ends. CDR3 nucleotides: TGCAGCGTTGAAGATAACGGCGACATCGAGCAGTACTTC. Translating gives CSVEDNGDIEQYF.

This clone was counted once. The gene calls are TRBV4-1 and TRBJ1-5, with 10 nucleotides matching TRBD1. The J segment lost 4 bases and the V segment lost 0 bases, leaving 3 bases of the junction unmatched. Germline lookup yields CDR1 MGHRA and CDR2 YSYEKL. This CDR3 has 16 residues. The CDR3 region has the DNA TGCGCCAGCAGCCAAGAGTGGACAGGGGGAAATCAGCCCCAGCATTTT. This sequence encodes CASSQEWTGGNQPQHF.